This T cell receptor (beta chain) is from a study of cytomegalovirus exposure and HLA in healthy donors. A few counts support this clone. PCR was performed using 60 Vbeta and 13 Jbeta primers. Measured with immunoSEQ multiplex PCR; TCRdb has only the in-frame clones, and not every one. The table lists approximately 150,000 clones, about a tenth of them singletons. The germline gives CDR1 SGDLS, CDR2 YYNGEE. The CDR3 extends over 15 amino acids. Trimming took off 0 bases at V and 2 bases at J, with 10 bases between the two ends. Source material: PBMCs. This receptor was obtained from a male donor in good health and CMV-seronegative. The chain links TRBV9 to TRBJ2-3; D not resolved. For the CDR3, the DNA is TGTGCCAGCAGCGTAGTACCCGGTCCCACAGATACGCAGTATTTT. This encodes CASSVVPGPTDTQYF.